This T cell receptor (beta chain) was identified during a study of graft-versus-host responses after intestinal transplantation. Study-wide results and caveats: Detected in recipient marrow were GvH clones, some of which were first observed in ileum or blood.

Profiled with immunoSEQ multiplex PCR; TCRdb holds only in-frame clones, not every one. The sample holds some 45,000 clones, roughly 90% seen once. V shed 3 bases and J shed 3 bases, with 21 bases lying between them. From germline, CDR1 is SGDLS and CDR2 YYNGEE. The CDR3 has 17 residues. This clone was picked up one time. The antigen is undetermined. The J gene is TRBJ1-1, the V gene TRBV9, with D perhaps matching TRBD1 (5 bases). Source: PBMCs, taken 524 days after transplant. The receptor comes from a human patient who received an intestinal transplant, so some T cells may come from the graft donor. The CDR3 DNA sequence: TGTGCCAGCAGCGGCTCCAGCCGGAGGTGGGGCCACACTGAAGCTTTCTTT. Protein sequence: CASSGSSRRWGHTEAFF.